This TCR beta chain emerged from a study of early T cells in non-severe SARS-CoV-2 infection. Overall study: The study sequenced bulk RNA from unsorted whole blood, with chains unpaired. Study conclusions and caveats: A preference for anti-spike CD8 responses marked VDJdb matching, which missed private and CD4 specificities.

V lost 3 bases, J lost 10 bases, and 7 bases lay in between. The CDR3 has 11 residues. The germline gives CDR1 SGHTA, CDR2 FQGNSA. Unique molecular identifiers (one per individual cDNA molecule) were attached. TCRdb reprocessed the 5' RACE reads with MiXCR, giving one entry per CDR3 protein. The data contain around 50,000 distinct CDR3 sequences, around 13% of them singletons. This clonotype showed up many times. The antigen remains undetermined. V and J are TRBV7-2 and TRBJ2-1; D is unclear. Sequences were obtained from whole blood. The TCR was taken from an adult who was a healthcare worker with PCR-confirmed SARS-CoV-2 infection or an uninfected control (not recorded which). In DNA form, the CDR3 reads TGTGCCAGCAGCTTCTCCGGGGAGCAGTTCTTC. It codes for CASSFSGEQFF.